This T cell receptor beta chain originates from a study of Ad26.COV2.S vaccination and SARS-CoV-2 variants. Study information: Vaccine-arm donor from the placebo-controlled COV1001 Ad26.COV2.S trial. Ad26.COV2.S shots went into the muscle once or twice, 56 days apart.

Sample treatment: some 20 received Ad26.COV2.S at low or high dose, single or two shots; 5 received placebo; per-sample allocation not given. Sampling was done on day 63 after the first vaccine or placebo injection. A word on this clone: What it binds is not known.

Overall study results and limits: Vaccine recipients posted higher spike-specific TCR breadth than their placebo counterparts.

Profiling relied on immunoSEQ multiplex PCR, and the TCRdb table lists in-frame clones only, not all of them. The profile shows hundreds of thousands of clones, about four fifths of them singletons. The sequence derives from a person aged 18-65 years who received the Ad26.COV2.S COVID-19 vaccine or a placebo. Sequenced here: peripheral blood, sampled in a trial of Ad26.COV2.S vaccine versus placebo.

The CDR3 DNA follows: TGTGCCAGCAGTGGGGACAGAGGGGGTGGCAATCAGCCCCAGCATTTT. Its translation is CASSGDRGGGNQPQHF. The genes are TRBV2 and TRBJ1-5; 7 bases fit TRBD1. The length of the CDR3 is 16 residues. Germline CDR1 reads SNHLY; CDR2 reads FYNNEI. Germline trimming cut 4 bases from V and 2 bases from J; bases unmatched to any gene: 8.